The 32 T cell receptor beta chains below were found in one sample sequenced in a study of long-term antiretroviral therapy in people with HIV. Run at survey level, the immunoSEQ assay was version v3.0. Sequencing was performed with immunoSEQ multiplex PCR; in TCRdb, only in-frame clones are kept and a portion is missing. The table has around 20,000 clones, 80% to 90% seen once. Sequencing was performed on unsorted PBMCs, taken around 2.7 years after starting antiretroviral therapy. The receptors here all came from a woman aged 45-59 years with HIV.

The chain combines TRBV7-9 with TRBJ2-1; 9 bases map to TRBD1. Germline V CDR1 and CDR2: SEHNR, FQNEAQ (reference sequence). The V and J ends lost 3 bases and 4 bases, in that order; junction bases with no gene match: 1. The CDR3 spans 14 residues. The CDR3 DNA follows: TGTGCCAGCAGCTTGGGACAGGGATACAATGAGCAGTTCTTC. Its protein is CASSLGQGYNEQFF.

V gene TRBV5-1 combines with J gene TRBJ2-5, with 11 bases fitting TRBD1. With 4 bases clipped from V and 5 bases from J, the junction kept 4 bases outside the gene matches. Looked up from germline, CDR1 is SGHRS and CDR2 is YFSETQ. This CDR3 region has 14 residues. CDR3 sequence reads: CASSQGQGGETQYF. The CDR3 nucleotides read TGCGCCAGCAGCCAGGGACAGGGGGGGGAGACCCAGTACTTC.

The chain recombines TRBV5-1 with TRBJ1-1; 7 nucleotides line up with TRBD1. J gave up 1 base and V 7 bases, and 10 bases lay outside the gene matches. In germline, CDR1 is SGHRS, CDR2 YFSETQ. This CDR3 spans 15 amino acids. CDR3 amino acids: CASGSLDRENTEAFF. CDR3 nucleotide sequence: TGCGCCAGCGGATCCCTTGACAGGGAGAACACTGAAGCTTTCTTT.

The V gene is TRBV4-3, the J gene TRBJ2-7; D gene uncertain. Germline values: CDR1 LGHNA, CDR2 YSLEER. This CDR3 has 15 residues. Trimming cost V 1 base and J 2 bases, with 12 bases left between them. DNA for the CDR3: TGCGCCAGCAGCCAAGCAACCTATTCTACCTACGAGCAGTACTTC. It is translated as CASSQATYSTYEQYF.

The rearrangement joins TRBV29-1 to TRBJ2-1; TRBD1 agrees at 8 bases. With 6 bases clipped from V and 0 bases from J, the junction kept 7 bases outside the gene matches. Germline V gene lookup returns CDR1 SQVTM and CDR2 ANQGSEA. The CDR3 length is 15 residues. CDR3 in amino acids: CSVGQGASSYNEQFF. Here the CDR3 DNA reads TGCAGCGTAGGTCAGGGGGCCAGCTCCTACAATGAGCAGTTCTTC.

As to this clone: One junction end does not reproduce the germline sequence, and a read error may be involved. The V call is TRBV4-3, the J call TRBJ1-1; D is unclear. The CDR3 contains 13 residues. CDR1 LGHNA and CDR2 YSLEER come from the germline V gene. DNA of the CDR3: TGCGCCAGCAGCCAAGGTCTGAACTCTGAAGCTTTCTTT. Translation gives CASSQGLNSEAFF.

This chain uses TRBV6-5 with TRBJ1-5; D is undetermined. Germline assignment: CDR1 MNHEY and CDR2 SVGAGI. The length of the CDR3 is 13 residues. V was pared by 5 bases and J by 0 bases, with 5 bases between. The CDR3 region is CASSTGSNQPQHF. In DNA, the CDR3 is TGTGCCAGCAGTACGGGTAGCAATCAGCCCCAGCATTTT.

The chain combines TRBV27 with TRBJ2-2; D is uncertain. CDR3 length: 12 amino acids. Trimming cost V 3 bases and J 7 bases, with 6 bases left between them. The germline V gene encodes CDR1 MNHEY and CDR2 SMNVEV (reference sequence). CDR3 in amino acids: CASSFIGGELFF. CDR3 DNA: TGTGCCAGCAGTTTTATCGGCGGGGAGCTGTTTTTT.

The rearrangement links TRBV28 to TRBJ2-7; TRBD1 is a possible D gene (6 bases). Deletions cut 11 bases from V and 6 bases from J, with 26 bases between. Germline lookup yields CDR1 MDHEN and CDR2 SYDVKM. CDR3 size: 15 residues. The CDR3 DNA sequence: TGTGCCGCCTTCCGGGGTGGGACACCAACAAGCGAGCAGTACTTC. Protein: CAAFRGGTPTSEQYF.

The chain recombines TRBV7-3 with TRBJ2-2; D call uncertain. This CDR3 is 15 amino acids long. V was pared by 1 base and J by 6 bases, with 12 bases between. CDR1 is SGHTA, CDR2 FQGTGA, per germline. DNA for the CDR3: TGTGCCAGCAGCTTAAACCCCGGTATCCCCGGGGAGCTGTTTTTT. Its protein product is CASSLNPGIPGELFF.

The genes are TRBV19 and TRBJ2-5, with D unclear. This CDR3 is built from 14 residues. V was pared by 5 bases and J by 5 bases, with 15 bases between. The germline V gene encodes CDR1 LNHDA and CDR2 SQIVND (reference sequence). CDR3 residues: CASSPSAPGETQYF. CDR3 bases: TGTGCCAGTAGTCCATCTGCACCCGGGGAGACCCAGTACTTC.

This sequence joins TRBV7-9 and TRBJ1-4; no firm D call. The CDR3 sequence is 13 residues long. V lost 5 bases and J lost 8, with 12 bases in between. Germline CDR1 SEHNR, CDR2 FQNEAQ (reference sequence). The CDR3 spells CASSPKVKEKLFF. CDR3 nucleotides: TGTGCCAGCAGCCCAAAAGTAAAAGAAAAACTGTTTTTT. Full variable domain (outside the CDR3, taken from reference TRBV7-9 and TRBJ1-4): DTGVSQNPRHKITKRGQNVTFRCDPISEHNRLYWYRQTLGQGPEFLTYFQNEAQLEKSRLLSDRFSAERPKGSFSTLEIQRTEQGDSAMYLCASSPKVKEKLFFGSGTQLSVL.

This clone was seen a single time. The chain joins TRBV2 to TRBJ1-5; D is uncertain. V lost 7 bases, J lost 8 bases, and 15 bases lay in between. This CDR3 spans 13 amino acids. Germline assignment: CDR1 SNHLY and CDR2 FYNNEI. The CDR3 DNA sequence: TGTGCCAGCACGACGGCGGTTGAGAAGCCCCAGCATTTT. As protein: CASTTAVEKPQHF.

The DNA for the CDR3 is TGTGCCAGCAGTTTATCGGGGTGGGCATCGGGCGAGCAGTACTTC. Translated: CASSLSGWASGEQYF. The J gene is TRBJ2-7, the V gene TRBV27; D gene uncertain. This CDR3 is 15 amino acids long. Germline V gene sequence: CDR1 MNHEY, CDR2 SMNVEV (reference sequence). Trimming removed 0 bases at V and 6 bases at J, with 15 bases between.

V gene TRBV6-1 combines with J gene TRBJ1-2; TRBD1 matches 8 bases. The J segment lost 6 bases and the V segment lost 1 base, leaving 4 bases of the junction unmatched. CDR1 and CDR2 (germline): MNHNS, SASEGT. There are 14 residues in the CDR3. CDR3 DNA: TGTGCCAGCAGTGAAGGTCTGACAGGGGATGGCTACACCTTC. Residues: CASSEGLTGDGYTF.

DNA of the CDR3: TGTGCCAGCAGTGAAGTTCCTAGCGGGAGCTCCTACAATGAGCAGTTCTTC. Translated, it gives CASSEVPSGSSYNEQFF. V usage is TRBV6-1 and J usage is TRBJ2-1, with 10 positions matching TRBD2. After removal of 1 base from V and 0 bases from J, the junction contained 3 bases not matched to a gene. This CDR3 is built from 17 residues. Germline CDR1 MNHNS, CDR2 SASEGT.

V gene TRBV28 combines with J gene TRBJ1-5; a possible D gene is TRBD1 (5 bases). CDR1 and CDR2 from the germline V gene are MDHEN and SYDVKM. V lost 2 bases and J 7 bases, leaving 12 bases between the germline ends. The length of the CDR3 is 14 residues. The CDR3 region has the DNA TGTGCCAGCAGTTTAGCAGGGAGAGGGCAGCCCCAGCATTTT. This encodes CASSLAGRGQPQHF.

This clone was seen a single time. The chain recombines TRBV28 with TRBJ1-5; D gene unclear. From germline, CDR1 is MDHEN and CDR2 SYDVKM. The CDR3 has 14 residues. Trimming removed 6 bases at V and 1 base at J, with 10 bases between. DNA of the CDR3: TGTGCCAGCAGCACATATATGAGCAATCAGCCCCAGCATTTT. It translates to CASSTYMSNQPQHF.

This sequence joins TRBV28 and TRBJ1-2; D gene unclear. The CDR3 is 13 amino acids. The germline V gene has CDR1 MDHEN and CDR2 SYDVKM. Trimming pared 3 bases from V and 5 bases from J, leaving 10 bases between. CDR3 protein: CASSLSSLYGYTF. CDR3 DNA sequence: TGTGCCAGCAGTTTGAGCAGCCTATATGGCTACACCTTC.

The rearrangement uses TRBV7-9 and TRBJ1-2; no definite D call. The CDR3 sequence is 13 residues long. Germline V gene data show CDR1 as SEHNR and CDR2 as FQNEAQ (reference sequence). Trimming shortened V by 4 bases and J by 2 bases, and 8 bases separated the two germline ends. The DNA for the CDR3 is TGTGCCAGCAGCTCGGACGGCAACTATGGCTACACCTTC. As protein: CASSSDGNYGYTF.

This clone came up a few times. The CDR3 reads CSVAGESYTGELFF. Written as DNA, the CDR3 is TGCAGCGTCGCAGGGGAATCGTACACCGGGGAGCTGTTTTTT. This sequence joins TRBV29-1 and TRBJ2-2; TRBD1 might be the D (6 bases). The CDR3 runs to 14 residues. Trimming took 6 bases from V and 3 from J, leaving 14 bases between them. CDR1 SQVTM and CDR2 ANQGSEA come from the germline V gene.

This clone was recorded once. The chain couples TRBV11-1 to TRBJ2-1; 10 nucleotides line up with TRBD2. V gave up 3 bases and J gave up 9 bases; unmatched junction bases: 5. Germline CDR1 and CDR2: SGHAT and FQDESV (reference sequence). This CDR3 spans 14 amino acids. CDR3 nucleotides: TGTGCCAGCAGCTTTTTAGCGGGAGGTATTGAGCAGTTCTTC. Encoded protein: CASSFLAGGIEQFF.

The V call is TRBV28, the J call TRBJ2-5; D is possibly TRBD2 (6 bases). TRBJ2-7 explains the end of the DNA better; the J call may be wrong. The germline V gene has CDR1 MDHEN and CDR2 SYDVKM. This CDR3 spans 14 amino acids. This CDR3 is CASRQTLALYEQYF. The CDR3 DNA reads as TGTGCCAGCAGGCAGACCCTAGCGCTTTACGAGCAGTACTTC.

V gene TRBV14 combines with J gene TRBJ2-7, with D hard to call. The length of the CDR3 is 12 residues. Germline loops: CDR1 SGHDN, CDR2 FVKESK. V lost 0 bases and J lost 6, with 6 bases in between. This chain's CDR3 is CASSQDSSEQYF. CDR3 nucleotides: TGTGCCAGCAGCCAAGATTCGAGCGAGCAGTACTTC.

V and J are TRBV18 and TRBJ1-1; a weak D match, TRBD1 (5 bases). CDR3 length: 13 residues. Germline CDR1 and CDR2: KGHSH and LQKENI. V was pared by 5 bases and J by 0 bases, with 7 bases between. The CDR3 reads CASSEGMNTEAFF. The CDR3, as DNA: TGTGCCAGCTCAGAGGGGATGAACACTGAAGCTTTCTTT.

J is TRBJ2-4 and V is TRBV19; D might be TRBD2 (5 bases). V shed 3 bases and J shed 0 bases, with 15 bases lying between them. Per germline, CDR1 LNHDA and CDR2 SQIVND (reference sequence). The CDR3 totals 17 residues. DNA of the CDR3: TGTGCCAGTAGTATTCAACCGGGGAGCGAAGCCAAAAACATTCAGTACTTC. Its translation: CASSIQPGSEAKNIQYF.

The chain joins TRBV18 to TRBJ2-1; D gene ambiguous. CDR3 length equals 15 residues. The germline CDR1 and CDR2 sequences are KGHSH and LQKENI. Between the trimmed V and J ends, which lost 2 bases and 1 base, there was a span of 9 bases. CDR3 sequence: CASSPSSGSYNEQFF. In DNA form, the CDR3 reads TGTGCCAGCTCACCATCGTCAGGTTCCTACAATGAGCAGTTCTTC.

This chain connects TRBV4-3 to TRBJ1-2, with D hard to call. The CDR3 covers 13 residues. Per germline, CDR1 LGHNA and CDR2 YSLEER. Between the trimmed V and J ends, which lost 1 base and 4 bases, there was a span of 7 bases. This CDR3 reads CASSQAGGYGYTF. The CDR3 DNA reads TGCGCCAGCAGCCAAGCAGGAGGCTATGGCTACACCTTC.

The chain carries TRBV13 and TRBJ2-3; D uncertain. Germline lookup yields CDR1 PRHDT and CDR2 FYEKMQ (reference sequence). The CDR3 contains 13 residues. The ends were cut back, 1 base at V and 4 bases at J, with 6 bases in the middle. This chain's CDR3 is CASSLDRADTQYF. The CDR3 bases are TGTGCCAGCAGCTTAGATAGAGCAGATACGCAGTATTTT. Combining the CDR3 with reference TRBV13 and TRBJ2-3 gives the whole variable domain AAGVIQSPRHLIKEKRETATLKCYPIPRHDTVYWYQQGPGQDPQFLISFYEKMQSDKGSIPDRFSAQQFSDYHSELNMSSLELGDSALYFCASSLDRADTQYFGPGTRLTVL.

The CDR3 loop reads CASSIAFNEQFF. The CDR3 DNA sequence: TGTGCCAGTAGTATAGCCTTCAATGAGCAGTTCTTC. The chain recombines TRBV19 with TRBJ2-1; no firm D call. Germline V CDR1 and CDR2: LNHDA, SQIVND (reference sequence). V lost 1 base and J 6 bases, leaving 4 bases between the germline ends. The CDR3 sequence is 12 residues long.

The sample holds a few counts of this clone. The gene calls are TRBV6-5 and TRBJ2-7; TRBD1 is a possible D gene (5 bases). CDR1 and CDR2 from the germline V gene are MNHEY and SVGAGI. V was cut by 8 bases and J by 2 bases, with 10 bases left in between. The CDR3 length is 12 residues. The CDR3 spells CASGTGPYEQYF. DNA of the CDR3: TGTGCCAGCGGAACAGGTCCCTACGAGCAGTACTTC.

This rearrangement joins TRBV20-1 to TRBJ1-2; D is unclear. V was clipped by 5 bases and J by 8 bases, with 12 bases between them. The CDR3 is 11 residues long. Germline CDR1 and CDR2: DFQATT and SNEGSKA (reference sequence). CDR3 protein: CSAYTDLGYTF. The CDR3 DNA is TGCAGTGCTTACACTGACCTGGGCTACACCTTC.